The 6 T cell receptor beta chains below come from one sample, sequenced in a study of blood T cells in healthy people across ages. Then a second PCR, running roughly 6 to 12 cycles, was carried out with a sample-barcoded 5' primer and a J-beta primer mix. In TCRdb, the 5' RACE reads were re-called with MiXCR into one record per CDR3 protein. The sample lists approximately 810,000 distinct CDR3 sequences, 29% occurring once. Sequences were obtained from blood. The receptors come from an elderly woman in good health.

There are a few counts of this clonotype. This may arise from a read error, as a much more abundant clone is one base away. This sequence joins TRBV6-1 and TRBJ2-1; 10 bases align to TRBD2. The last part of the DNA fits TRBJ2-7 better; the J call may be wrong. The germline V gene encodes CDR1 MNHNS and CDR2 SASEGT. CDR3 length: 19 amino acids. The CDR3 reads CASGRSGGTRGTSYNEQYF. As DNA, the CDR3 is TGTGCCAGCGGACGTAGCGGGGGGACCAGGGGAACCTCCTACAATGAGCAGTACTTC.

This clonotype was picked up a small number of times. The chain couples TRBV3-1 to TRBJ1-4; maybe TRBD1 (6 bases). The CDR3 length is 17 residues. The germline CDR1 and CDR2 sequences are LGHDT and YNNKEL (reference sequence). V lost 4 bases, J lost 0 bases, and 15 bases lay in between. For the CDR3, the DNA is TGTGCCAGCAGCCCGAGGCTCAGGGGCCCAACTAATGAAAAACTGTTTTTT. Protein: CASSPRLRGPTNEKLFF.

This clonotype was recorded a few times. The gene calls are TRBV7-9 and TRBJ1-1, with 9 bases aligning to TRBD1. V dropped 3 bases and J dropped 5; count of bases not matched to a gene: 10. Germline-derived CDR1 and CDR2 are SEHNR and FQNEAQ (reference sequence). The CDR3 has 16 amino acids. The CDR3 DNA sequence: TGTGCCAGCAGCTTCTACAGGGGGCGGGGGAGAACTGAAGCTTTCTTT. Its protein product is CASSFYRGRGRTEAFF.

The chain links TRBV20-1 to TRBJ1-2, with D perhaps matching TRBD1 (5 bases). The CDR3 loop spans 15 amino acids. Trimming shortened V by 6 bases and J by 4 bases, and 21 bases separated the two germline ends. CDR1 and CDR2 from the germline V gene are DFQATT and SNEGSKA (reference sequence). In DNA form, the CDR3 reads TGCAGTGCGAGGGGCAGGGCGGGGGTTGGCTATGGCTACACCTTC. This encodes CSARGRAGVGYGYTF.

This clonotype was seen only a few times. The chain links TRBV24-1 to TRBJ2-5; 10 bases line up with TRBD1. The germline CDR1 and CDR2 sequences are KGHDR and SFDVKD. V trimming: 7 bases; J trimming: 4 bases; junction bases outside the gene matches: 11. The CDR3 has 16 amino acids. This CDR3 reads CATSGGDRGFRETQYF. In DNA, the CDR3 is TGTGCCACCAGCGGTGGGGACAGGGGTTTTAGAGAGACCCAGTACTTC.

V gene TRBV5-1 combines with J gene TRBJ1-5; D is unresolved. V was pared by 4 bases and J by 2 bases, with 10 bases between. CDR3 length equals 14 residues. Looked up from germline, CDR1 is SGHRS and CDR2 is YFSETQ. CDR3 in DNA: TGCGCCAGCAGCGCAGAGGGCGGCAATCAGCCCCAGCATTTT. Its translation is CASSAEGGNQPQHF.